Each of the 8 T cell receptor beta chains below was sequenced from the same sample in a study of blood T cell repertoires in COVID-19. Method: immunoSEQ multiplex PCR; TCRdb's copy keeps in-frame clones and lacks some. Among roughly 33,000 clones listed, over 90% were seen once. The sequenced sample consisted of peripheral blood. The receptors derive from a human donor in a cohort sampled during active COVID-19.

The chain couples TRBV11-2 to TRBJ2-2; a possible D gene is TRBD1 (5 bases). Germline-derived CDR1 and CDR2 are SGHAT and FQNNGV. The CDR3 has 16 residues. V lost 3 bases and J lost 10, with 21 bases in between. The CDR3 reads CASSFLPLLRVSELFF. The CDR3 DNA reads as TGTGCCAGCAGCTTCCTTCCACTTCTCAGGGTATCGGAGCTGTTTTTT.

The chain is built from TRBV19 and TRBJ2-7; 7 bases are shared with TRBD1. Germline values: CDR1 LNHDA, CDR2 SQIVND (reference sequence). The CDR3 spans 12 residues. With 7 bases clipped from V and 6 bases from J, the junction kept 6 bases outside the gene matches. The CDR3 spells CASTRDSGEQYF. CDR3 nucleotides: TGTGCCAGTACCCGGGACAGTGGCGAGCAGTACTTC.

The chain joins TRBV7-3 to TRBJ2-1; 9 bases fit TRBD2. The CDR3 has 16 amino acids. CDR1 is SGHTA and CDR2 is FQGTGA in the germline V gene. Trimming removed 4 bases from V and 6 bases from J; junction bases left unmatched: 10. The CDR3 region is CASSSIAGVFGNEQFF. In nucleotides, the CDR3 is TGTGCCAGCAGCTCTATAGCGGGAGTGTTCGGCAATGAGCAGTTCTTC. The whole variable domain, filled in from reference TRBV7-3 and TRBJ2-1, reads GAGVSQTPSNKVTEKGKYVELRCDPISGHTALYWYRQSLGQGPEFLIYFQGTGAADDSGLPNDRFFAVRPEGSVSTLKIQRTERGDSAVYLCASSSIAGVFGNEQFFGPGTRLTVL.

V gene TRBV9 combines with J gene TRBJ2-1; TRBD2 matches at 10 bases. V was clipped by 0 bases and J by 8 bases; unmatched bases: 8. CDR1 and CDR2 from the germline V gene are SGDLS and YYNGEE. This CDR3 is built from 16 residues. The CDR3 is CASSVATSGREYEQFF. The CDR3 DNA reads as TGTGCCAGCAGCGTAGCTACAAGCGGGAGGGAATATGAGCAGTTCTTC.

The CDR3 spells CASTRGGQETQYF. CDR3 coding DNA: TGTGCCAGCACCCGGGGGGGACAAGAGACCCAGTACTTC. The gene calls are TRBV6-5 and TRBJ2-5, with 8 bases matching TRBD2. Looked up from germline, CDR1 is MNHEY and CDR2 is SVGAGI. V dropped 7 bases and J dropped 2; count of bases not matched to a gene: 3. The CDR3 extends over 13 amino acids.

This clone was seen a single time. This chain joins TRBV6-5 and TRBJ2-5; tentative D call: TRBD1 (5 bases). Trimming cost V 10 bases and J 4 bases, with 22 bases left between them. Germline V gene lookup returns CDR1 MNHEY and CDR2 SVGAGI. The length of the CDR3 is 15 residues. The CDR3 DNA sequence: TGTGCCACGCGTCCCTCTGGCAGGGTCAGAGAGACCCAGTACTTC. It is translated as CATRPSGRVRETQYF.

J is TRBJ2-2 and V is TRBV11-3; D might be TRBD2 (6 bases). From germline, CDR1 is SGHNT and CDR2 YENEEA. Deletions cut 2 bases from V and 4 bases from J, with 11 bases between. The CDR3 runs to 15 residues. CDR3 DNA: TGTGCCAGCAGCTTATGGCAGGGAGGCACCGGGGAGCTGTTTTTT. Encoded protein: CASSLWQGGTGELFF.

CDR3 amino acids: CASRGAARQPQHF. The CDR3 DNA reads as TGTGCCAGCAGGGGGGCGGCGCGTCAGCCCCAGCATTTT. This chain connects TRBV28 to TRBJ1-5; weak D call: TRBD1 (6 bases). This CDR3 is built from 13 residues. Germline CDR1 reads MDHEN; CDR2 reads SYDVKM. V was trimmed by 6 bases and J by 6 bases, leaving 12 bases between them.